Shown below are 6 T cell receptor beta chains from a single sample sequenced in a study of CXCR3-negative and CXCR3-positive naive CD8 T cells. Study-level points and caveats: In CXCR3-positive naive cells, the TRB CDR3s were more hydrophobic than in CXCR3-negative naive cells.

In preparing the TRB cDNA libraries, 5' RACE with UMI labels was used. TCRdb processed the 5' RACE reads again and assigns one entry to each CDR3 protein, with no DNA. This table holds some 150,000 distinct CDR3 sequences. Which antigens these TCRs recognize remains unknown. The sequencing input was naive CXCR3+ CD8+ T cells from blood. Documented subset: CD45RO-CCR7+CD27+CD95- naive CD8+ T cells expressing CXCR3 (TNR3+). The receptors shown here come from a human donor in good health. Some clones in this sample may be carry-over from other donors' samples.

The chain links TRBV20-1 to TRBJ2-7; TCRdb's D call of TRBD1 is untestable without DNA. CDR1 DFQATT and CDR2 SNEGSKA come from the germline V gene (reference sequence). CDR3 length: 14 residues. CDR3 protein: CSARDRGRFYEQYF.

This chain joins TRBV7-2 and TRBJ2-3; TCRdb selects TRBD2, and the lack of DNA leaves this call unchecked. Germline V gives CDR1 SGHTA, CDR2 FQGNSA. The CDR3 is 15 residues long. CDR3 in amino acids: CASSLLAGGLDTQYF.

This chain uses TRBV28 with TRBJ2-3. From germline, CDR1 is MDHEN and CDR2 SYDVKM. This CDR3 has 14 amino acids. The chain's CDR3 is CASSLPDNTDTQYF.

The J gene is TRBJ2-1, the V gene TRBV27; TCRdb names TRBD1, which stays unverified in the absence of DNA. This CDR3 is built from 12 residues. Germline V gene lookup returns CDR1 MNHEY and CDR2 SMNVEV (reference sequence). This CDR3 is CATRTGNNEQFF.

The chain's CDR3 is CASEWTANTGELFF. The chain uses TRBV6-2 or TRBV6-3 and TRBJ2-2; checking the TCRdb D call of TRBD1 is not possible without DNA. CDR3 length: 14 residues. Germline CDR1 MNHEY, CDR2 SVGEGT.

The chain uses TRBV4-3 and TRBJ2-3; TCRdb calls TRBD1, which cannot be checked without DNA. The CDR3 contains 17 residues. The germline V gene encodes CDR1 LGHNA and CDR2 YSLEER. The CDR3 spells CASSQDSTGKVTDTQYF.